This T cell receptor beta chain comes out of a study of beta chain features in type 1 diabetes. The CDR3 is 16 residues long. The junction had 6 bases not matched to a gene; V was cut back by 2 bases and J by 1 base. Germline CDR1 reads SGHDT; CDR2 reads YYEEEE. This clone appeared a few times. Its antigen remains unidentified. Findings and caveats of the study: Moderate yet significant TCRB CDR3 shortening was seen in Type 1 diabetes patients in all four CD4+ subsets. Because the template was cDNA, high-expressing cells might be over-represented. Whatever favoring of shorter templates PCR might show would apply equally to patients and controls. In the patient group, naive, central memory and Treg TCRB repertoires seemed more alike than in the healthy donor group.

Sorting produced populations that all topped 95% purity. The whole isolated RNA underwent reverse transcription, so sequencing captured expressed TCRB transcripts. The table came from immunoSEQ multiplex PCR; TCRdb's copy has only in-frame clones and leaves some out. The data contain roughly 730,000 clones, under 15% of them singletons. Sequencing input: naive CD4+ T cells from blood. The clonotype was recovered from a man aged 18-30 years with type 1 diabetes. This chain links TRBV5-6 with TRBJ1-2; 9 bases fit TRBD1. As DNA, the CDR3 is TGTGCCAGCAGCTTACCGCCGGGACAGGGTAACTATGGCTACACCTTC. Protein: CASSLPPGQGNYGYTF.